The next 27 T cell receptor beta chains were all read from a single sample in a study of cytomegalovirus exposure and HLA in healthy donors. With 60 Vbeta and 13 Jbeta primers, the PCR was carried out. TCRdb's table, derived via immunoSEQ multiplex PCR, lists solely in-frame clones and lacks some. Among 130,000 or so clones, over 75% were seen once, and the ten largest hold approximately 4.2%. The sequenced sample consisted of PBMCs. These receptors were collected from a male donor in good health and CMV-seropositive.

The CDR3 DNA sequence: TGTGCCAGCAGCTTAGGGTTAGCGGGAGGGTCGCCTAGGGAGCAGTTCTTC. Translation: CASSLGLAGGSPREQFF. The chain carries TRBV11-2 and TRBJ2-1; TRBD2 matches at 11 bases. From germline, CDR1 is SGHAT and CDR2 FQNNGV. The V gene end was trimmed by 1 base and the J gene end by 10 bases; junction bases not matched to a gene: 12. This CDR3 has 17 amino acids.

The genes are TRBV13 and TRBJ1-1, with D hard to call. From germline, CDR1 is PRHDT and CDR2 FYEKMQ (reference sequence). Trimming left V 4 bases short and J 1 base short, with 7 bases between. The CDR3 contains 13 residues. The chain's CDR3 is CASSSAGNTEAFF. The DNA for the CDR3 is TGTGCCAGCAGCTCGGCGGGGAACACTGAAGCTTTCTTT.

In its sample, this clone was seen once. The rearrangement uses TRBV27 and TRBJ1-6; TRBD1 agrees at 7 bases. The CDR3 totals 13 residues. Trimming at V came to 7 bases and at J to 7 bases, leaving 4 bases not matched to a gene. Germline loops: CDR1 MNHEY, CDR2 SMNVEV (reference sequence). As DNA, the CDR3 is TGTGCCAGCAAGTCAGGGGGGAATTCACCCCTCCACTTT. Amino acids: CASKSGGNSPLHF.

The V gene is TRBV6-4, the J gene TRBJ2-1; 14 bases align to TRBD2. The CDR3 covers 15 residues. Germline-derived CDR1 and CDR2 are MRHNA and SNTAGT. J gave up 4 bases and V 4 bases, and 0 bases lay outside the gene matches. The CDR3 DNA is TGTGCCAGCAGTGGGACTAGCGGGGGGTACAATGAGCAGTTCTTC. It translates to CASSGTSGGYNEQFF.

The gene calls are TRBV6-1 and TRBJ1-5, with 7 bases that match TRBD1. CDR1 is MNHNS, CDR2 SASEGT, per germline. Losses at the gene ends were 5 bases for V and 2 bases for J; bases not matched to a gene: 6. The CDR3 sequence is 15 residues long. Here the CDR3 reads CASSSTGIGNQPQHF. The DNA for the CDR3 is TGTGCCAGCAGTTCGACAGGGATCGGCAATCAGCCCCAGCATTTT.

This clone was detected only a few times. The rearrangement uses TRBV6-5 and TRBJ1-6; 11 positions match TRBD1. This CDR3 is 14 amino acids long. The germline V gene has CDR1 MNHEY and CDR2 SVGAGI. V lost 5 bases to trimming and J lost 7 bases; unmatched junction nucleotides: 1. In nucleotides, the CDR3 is TGTGCCAGCAGTGGGGACAGGGGGAATTCACCCCTCCACTTT. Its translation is CASSGDRGNSPLHF.

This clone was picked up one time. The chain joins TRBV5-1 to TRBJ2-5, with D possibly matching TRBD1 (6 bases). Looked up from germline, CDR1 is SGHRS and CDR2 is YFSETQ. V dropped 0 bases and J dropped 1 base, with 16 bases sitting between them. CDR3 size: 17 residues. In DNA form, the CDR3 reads TGCGCCAGCAGCTTGGTCCCCGCACAAGGGGGCCAAGAGACCCAGTACTTC. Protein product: CASSLVPAQGGQETQYF.

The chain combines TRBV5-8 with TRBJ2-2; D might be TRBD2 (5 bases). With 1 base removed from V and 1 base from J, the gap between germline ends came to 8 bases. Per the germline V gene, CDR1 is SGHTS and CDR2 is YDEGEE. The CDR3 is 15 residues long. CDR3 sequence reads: CASSLLGRNTGELFF. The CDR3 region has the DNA TGTGCCAGCAGCTTGTTAGGGAGGAACACCGGGGAGCTGTTTTTT.

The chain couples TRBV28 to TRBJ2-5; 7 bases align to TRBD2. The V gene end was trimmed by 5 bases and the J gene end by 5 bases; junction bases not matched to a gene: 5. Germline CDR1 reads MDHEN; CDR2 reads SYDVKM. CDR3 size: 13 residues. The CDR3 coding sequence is TGTGCCAGCAGTCCTCGGGGAGGGGAGACCCAGTACTTC. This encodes CASSPRGGETQYF.

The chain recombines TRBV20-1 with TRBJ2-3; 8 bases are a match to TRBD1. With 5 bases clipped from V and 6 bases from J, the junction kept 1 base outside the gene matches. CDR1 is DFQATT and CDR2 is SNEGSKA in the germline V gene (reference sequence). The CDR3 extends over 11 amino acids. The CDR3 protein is CSAWDRDTQYF. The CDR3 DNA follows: TGCAGTGCTTGGGACAGGGATACGCAGTATTTT.

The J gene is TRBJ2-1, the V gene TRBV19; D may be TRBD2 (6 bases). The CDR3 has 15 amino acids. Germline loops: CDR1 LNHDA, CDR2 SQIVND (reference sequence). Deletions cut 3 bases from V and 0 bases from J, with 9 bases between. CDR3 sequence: CASSISGLSYNEQFF. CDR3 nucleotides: TGTGCCAGTAGTATCAGCGGGCTCTCCTACAATGAGCAGTTCTTC. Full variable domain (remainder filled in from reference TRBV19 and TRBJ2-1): DGGITQSPKYLFRKEGQNVTLSCEQNLNHDAMYWYRQDPGQGLRLIYYSQIVNDFQKGDIAEGYSVSREKKESFPLTVTSAQKNPTAFYLCASSISGLSYNEQFFGPGTRLTVL.

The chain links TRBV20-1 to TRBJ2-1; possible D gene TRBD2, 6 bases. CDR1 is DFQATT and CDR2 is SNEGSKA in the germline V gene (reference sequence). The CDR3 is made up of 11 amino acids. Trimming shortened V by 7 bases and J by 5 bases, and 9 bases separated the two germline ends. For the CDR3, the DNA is TGCAGTGTCGGGGGAGACAATGAGCAGTTCTTC. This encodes CSVGGDNEQFF.

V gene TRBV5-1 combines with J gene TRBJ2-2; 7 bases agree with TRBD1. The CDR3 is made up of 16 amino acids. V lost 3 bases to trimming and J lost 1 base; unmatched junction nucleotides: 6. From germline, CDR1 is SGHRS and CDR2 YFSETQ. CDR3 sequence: CASSSDRVRNTGELFF. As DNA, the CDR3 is TGCGCCAGCAGCTCAGACAGGGTGAGGAACACCGGGGAGCTGTTTTTT. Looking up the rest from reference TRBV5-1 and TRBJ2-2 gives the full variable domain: KAGVTQTPRYLIKTRGQQVTLSCSPISGHRSVSWYQQTPGQGLQFLFEYFSETQRNKGNFPGRFSGRQFSNSRSEMNVSTLELGDSALYLCASSSDRVRNTGELFFGEGSRLTVL.

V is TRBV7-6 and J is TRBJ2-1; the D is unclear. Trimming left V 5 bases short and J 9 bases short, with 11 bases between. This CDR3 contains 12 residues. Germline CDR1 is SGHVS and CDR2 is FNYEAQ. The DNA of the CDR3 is TGTGCCAGCAGCCGCGGCGGAAGTGAGCAGTTCTTC. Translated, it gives CASSRGGSEQFF. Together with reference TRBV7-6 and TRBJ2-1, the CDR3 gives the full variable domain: GAGVSQSPRYKVTKRGQDVALRCDPISGHVSLYWYRQALGQGPEFLTYFNYEAQQDKSGLPNDRFSAERPEGSISTLTIQRTEQRDSAMYRCASSRGGSEQFFGPGTRLTVL.

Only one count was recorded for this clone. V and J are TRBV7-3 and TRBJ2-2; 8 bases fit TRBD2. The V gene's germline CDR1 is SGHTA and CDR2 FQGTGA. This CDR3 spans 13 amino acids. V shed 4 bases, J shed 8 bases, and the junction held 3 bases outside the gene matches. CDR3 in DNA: TGTGCCAGCAGCTCGACTAGCGCGGGGGAGCTGTTTTTT. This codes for CASSSTSAGELFF.

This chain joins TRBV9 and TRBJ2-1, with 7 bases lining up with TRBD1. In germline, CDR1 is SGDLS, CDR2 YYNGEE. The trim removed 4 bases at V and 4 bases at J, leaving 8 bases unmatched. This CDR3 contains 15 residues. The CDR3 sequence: CASSSEGGVYNEQFF. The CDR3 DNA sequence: TGTGCCAGCAGCAGTGAAGGGGGCGTATACAATGAGCAGTTCTTC.

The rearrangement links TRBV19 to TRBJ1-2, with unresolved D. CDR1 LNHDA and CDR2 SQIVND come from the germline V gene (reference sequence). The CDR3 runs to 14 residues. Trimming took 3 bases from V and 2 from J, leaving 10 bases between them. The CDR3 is CASSIDDTNYGYTF. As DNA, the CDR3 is TGTGCCAGTAGTATTGATGACACAAACTATGGCTACACCTTC.

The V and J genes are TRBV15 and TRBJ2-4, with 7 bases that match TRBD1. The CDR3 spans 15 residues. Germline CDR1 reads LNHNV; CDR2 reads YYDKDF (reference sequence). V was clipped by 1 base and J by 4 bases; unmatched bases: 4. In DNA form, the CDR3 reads TGTGCCACCAGCAGAGTGAGACAGGGAAAAAACATTCAGTACTTC. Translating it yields CATSRVRQGKNIQYF.

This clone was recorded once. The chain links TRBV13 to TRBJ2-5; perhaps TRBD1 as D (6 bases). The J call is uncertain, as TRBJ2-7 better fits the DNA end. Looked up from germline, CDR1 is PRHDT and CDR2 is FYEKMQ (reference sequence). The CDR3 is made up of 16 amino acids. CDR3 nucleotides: TGTGCCAGCAGCTTAGAGGACAGTTTGGCTGGCTACGAGCAGTACTTC. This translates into CASSLEDSLAGYEQYF.

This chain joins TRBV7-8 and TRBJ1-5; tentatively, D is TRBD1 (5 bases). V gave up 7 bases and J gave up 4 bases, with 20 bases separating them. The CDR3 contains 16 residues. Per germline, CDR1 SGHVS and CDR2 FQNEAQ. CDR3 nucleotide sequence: TGTGCCAGCACCCGGGGCGGGGAGGGGTGGAATCAGCCCCAGCATTTT. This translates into CASTRGGEGWNQPQHF.

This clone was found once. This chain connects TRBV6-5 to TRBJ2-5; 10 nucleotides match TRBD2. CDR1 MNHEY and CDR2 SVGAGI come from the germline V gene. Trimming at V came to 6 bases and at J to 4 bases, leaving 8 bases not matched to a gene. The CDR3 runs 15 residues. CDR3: CASRLLAGVGETQYF. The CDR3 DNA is TGTGCCAGCAGACTTCTAGCGGGAGTAGGAGAGACCCAGTACTTC.

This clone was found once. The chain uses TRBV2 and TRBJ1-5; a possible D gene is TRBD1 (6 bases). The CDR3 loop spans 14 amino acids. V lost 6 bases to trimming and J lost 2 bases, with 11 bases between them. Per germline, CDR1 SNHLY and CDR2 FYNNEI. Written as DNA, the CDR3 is TGTGCCAGCAGGCCGACAGGACGCAATCAGCCCCAGCATTTT. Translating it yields CASRPTGRNQPQHF.

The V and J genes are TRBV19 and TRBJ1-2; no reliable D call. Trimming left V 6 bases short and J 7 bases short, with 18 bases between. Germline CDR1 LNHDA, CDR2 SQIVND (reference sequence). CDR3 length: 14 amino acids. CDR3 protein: CASSPAGVVGGYTF. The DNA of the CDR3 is TGTGCCAGTAGCCCCGCAGGCGTAGTAGGTGGCTACACCTTC.

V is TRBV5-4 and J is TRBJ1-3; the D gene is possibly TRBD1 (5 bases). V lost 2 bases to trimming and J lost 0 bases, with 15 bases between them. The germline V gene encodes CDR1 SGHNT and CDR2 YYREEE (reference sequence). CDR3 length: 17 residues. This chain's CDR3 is CASSFPGTQGSGNTIYF. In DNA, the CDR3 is TGTGCCAGCAGCTTTCCCGGGACTCAAGGCTCTGGAAACACCATATATTTT. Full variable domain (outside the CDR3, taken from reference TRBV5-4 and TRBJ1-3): ETGVTQSPTHLIKTRGQQVTLRCSSQSGHNTVSWYQQALGQGPQFIFQYYREEENGRGNFPPRFSGLQFPNYSSELNVNALELDDSALYLCASSFPGTQGSGNTIYFGEGSWLTVV.

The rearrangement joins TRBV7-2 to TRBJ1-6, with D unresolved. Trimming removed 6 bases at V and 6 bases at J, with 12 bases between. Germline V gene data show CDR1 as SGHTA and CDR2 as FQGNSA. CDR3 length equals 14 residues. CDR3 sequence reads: CASSPDSINSPLHF. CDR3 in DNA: TGTGCCAGCAGTCCGGACTCGATTAATTCACCCCTCCACTTT. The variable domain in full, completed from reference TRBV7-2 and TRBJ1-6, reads GAGVSQSPSNKVTEKGKDVELRCDPISGHTALYWYRQSLGQGLEFLIYFQGNSAPDKSGLPSDRFSAERTGGSVSTLTIQRTQQEDSAVYLCASSPDSINSPLHFGNGTRLTVT.

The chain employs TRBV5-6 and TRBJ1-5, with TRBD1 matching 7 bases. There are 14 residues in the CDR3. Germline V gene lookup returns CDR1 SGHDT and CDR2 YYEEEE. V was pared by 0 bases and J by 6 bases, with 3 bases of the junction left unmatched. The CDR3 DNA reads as TGTGCCAGCAGCTTGGGACAGGGTTTTCAGCCCCAGCATTTT. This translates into CASSLGQGFQPQHF.

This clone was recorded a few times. Here the CDR3 DNA reads TGTGCCAGCAGCCAAGTAGTGGCGGGAGCAGGGTACGAGCAGTACTTC. It is translated as CASSQVVAGAGYEQYF. This chain uses TRBV4-2 with TRBJ2-7; TRBD2 matches 7 bases. CDR1 and CDR2 from the germline V gene are LGHNA and YNFKEQ. V shed 1 base and J 4 bases; nucleotides not matched to a gene: 10. This CDR3 contains 16 residues.